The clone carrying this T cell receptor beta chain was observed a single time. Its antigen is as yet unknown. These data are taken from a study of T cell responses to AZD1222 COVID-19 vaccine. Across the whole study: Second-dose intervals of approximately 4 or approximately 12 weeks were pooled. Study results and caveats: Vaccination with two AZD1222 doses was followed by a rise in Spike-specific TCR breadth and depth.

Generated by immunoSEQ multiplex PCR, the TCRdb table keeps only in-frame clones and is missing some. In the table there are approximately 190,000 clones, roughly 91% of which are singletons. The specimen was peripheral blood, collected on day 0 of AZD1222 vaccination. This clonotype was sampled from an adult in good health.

The CDR3, as DNA: TGTGCCAGCAGCTTAGACGGCAATCAGCCCCAGCATTTT. It yields the protein CASSLDGNQPQHF. The chain uses TRBV7-3 and TRBJ1-5; unclear D gene. The V end was cut by 2 bases, the J end by 2 bases, with 4 bases between. The CDR3 runs to 13 residues. Per germline, CDR1 SGHTA and CDR2 FQGTGA.